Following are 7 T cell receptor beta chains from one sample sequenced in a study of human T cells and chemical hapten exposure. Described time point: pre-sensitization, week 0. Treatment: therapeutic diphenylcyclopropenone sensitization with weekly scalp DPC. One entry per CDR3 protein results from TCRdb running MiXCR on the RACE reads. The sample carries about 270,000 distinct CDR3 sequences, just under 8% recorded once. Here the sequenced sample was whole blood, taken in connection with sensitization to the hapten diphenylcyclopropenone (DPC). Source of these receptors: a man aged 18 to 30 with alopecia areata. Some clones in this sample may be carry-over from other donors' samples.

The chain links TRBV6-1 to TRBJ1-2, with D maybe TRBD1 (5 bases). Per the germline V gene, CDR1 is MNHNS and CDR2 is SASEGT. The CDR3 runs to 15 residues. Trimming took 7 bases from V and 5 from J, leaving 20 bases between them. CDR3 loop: CASTESPGRAYGYTF. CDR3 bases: TGTGCCAGCACCGAAAGCCCGGGCAGGGCTTATGGCTACACCTTC.

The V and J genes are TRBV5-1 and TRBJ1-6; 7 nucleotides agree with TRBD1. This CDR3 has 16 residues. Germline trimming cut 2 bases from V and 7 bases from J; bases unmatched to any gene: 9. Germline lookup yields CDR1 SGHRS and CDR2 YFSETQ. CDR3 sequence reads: CASSFLTGTENSPLHF. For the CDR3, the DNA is TGCGCCAGCAGCTTCCTAACCGGGACAGAAAATTCACCCCTCCACTTT.

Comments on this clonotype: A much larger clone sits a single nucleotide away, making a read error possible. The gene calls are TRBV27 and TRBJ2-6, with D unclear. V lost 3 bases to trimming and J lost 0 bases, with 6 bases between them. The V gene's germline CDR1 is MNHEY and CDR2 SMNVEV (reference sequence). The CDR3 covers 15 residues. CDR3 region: CASSFDGSGANVLTF. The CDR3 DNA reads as TGTGCCAGCAGTTTCGACGGCTCTGGGGCCAACGTCCTGACTTTC. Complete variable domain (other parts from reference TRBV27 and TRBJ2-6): EAQVTQNPRYLITVTGKKLTVTCSQNMNHEYMSWYRQDPGLGLRQIYYSMNVEVTDKGDVPEGYKVSRKEKRNFPLILESPSPNQTSLYFCASSFDGSGANVLTFGAGSRLTVL.

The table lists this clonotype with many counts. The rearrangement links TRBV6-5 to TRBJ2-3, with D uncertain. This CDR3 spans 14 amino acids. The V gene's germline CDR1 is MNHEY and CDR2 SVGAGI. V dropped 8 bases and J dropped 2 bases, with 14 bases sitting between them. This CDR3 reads CASSTRANTDTQYF. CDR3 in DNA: TGTGCCAGCTCCACGCGAGCTAACACAGATACGCAGTATTTT.

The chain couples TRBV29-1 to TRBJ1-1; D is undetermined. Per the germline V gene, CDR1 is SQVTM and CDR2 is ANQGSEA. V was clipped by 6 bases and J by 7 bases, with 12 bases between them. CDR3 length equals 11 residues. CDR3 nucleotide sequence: TGCAGCGTCGACAAGGGCGGTGAAGCTTTCTTT. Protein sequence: CSVDKGGEAFF. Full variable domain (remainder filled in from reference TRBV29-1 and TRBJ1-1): SAVISQKPSRDICQRGTSLTIQCQVDSQVTMMFWYRQQPGQSLTLIATANQGSEATYESGFVIDKFPISRPNLTFSTLTVSNMSPEDSSIYLCSVDKGGEAFFGQGTRLTVV.

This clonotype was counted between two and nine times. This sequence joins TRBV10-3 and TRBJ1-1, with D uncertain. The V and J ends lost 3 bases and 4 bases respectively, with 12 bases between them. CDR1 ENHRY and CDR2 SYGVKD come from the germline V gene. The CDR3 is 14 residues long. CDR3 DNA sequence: TGTGCCATCAGTGAATATGTCGAGGCCACTGAAGCTTTCTTT. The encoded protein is CAISEYVEATEAFF.

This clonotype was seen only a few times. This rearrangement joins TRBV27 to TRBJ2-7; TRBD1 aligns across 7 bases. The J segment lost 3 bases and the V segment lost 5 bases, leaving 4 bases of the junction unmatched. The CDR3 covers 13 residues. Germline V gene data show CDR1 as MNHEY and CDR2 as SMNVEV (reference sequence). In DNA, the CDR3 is TGTGCCAGCAGTATAAGGGACAGCTACGAGCAGTACTTC. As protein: CASSIRDSYEQYF.